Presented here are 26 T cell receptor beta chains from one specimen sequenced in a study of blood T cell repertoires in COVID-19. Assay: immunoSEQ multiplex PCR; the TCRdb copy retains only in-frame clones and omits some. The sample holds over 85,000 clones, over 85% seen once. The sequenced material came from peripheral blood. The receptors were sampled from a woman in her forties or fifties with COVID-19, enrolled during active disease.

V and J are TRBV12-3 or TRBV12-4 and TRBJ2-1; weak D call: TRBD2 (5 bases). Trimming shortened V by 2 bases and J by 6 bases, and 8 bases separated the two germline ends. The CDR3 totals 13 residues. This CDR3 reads CASSLSGGNEQFF. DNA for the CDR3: TGTGCCAGCAGTTTATCAGGAGGCAATGAGCAGTTCTTC.

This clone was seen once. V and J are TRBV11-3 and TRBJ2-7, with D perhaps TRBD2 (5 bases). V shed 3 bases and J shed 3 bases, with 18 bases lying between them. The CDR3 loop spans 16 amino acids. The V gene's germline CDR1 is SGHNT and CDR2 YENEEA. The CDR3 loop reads CASSFDGFFGNYEQYF. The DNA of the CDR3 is TGTGCCAGCAGCTTCGACGGTTTTTTCGGGAACTACGAGCAGTACTTC.

For the CDR3, the DNA is TGTGCCAGCAGCGGGTGGGTTGGGACAGTTTATGGCTACACCTTC. This gives the protein CASSGWVGTVYGYTF. This chain joins TRBV11-2 and TRBJ1-2; 7 nucleotides line up with TRBD1. Germline V gene lookup returns CDR1 SGHAT and CDR2 FQNNGV. V shed 5 bases, J shed 5 bases, and the junction held 11 bases outside the gene matches. The CDR3 runs 15 residues.

CDR3: CASSVDGLAGSDGEQFF. CDR3 in DNA: TGTGCCAGCAGCGTGGATGGACTAGCGGGGTCCGACGGTGAGCAGTTCTTC. The chain has TRBV9 and TRBJ2-1, with 12 bases identical to TRBD2. The CDR3 length is 17 residues. The germline V gene encodes CDR1 SGDLS and CDR2 YYNGEE. The J segment lost 9 bases and the V segment lost 2 bases, leaving 12 bases of the junction unmatched.

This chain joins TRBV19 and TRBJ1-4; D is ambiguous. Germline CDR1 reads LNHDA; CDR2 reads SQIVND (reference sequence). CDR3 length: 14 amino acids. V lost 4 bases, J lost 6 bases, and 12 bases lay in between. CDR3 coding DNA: TGTGCCAGTAGTAAAAGAGGGTTCGATGAAAAACTGTTTTTT. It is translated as CASSKRGFDEKLFF.

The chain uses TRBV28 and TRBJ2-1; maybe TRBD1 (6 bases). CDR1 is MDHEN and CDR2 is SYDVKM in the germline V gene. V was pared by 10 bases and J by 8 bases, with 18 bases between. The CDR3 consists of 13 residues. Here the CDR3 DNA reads TGTGCCATATGGGGGCCTTCCTCGGATGAGCAGTTCTTC. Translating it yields CAIWGPSSDEQFF.

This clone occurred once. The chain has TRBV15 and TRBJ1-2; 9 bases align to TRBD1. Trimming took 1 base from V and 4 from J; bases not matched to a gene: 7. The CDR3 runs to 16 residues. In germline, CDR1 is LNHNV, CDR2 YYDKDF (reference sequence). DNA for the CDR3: TGTGCCACCAGCAGAGGAGGGACAGGGAGCACCTATGGCTACACCTTC. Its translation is CATSRGGTGSTYGYTF.

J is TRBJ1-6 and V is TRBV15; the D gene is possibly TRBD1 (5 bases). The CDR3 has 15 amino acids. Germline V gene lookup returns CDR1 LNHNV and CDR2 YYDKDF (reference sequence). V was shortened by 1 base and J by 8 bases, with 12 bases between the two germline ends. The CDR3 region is CATSRVPQEYSPLHF. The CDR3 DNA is TGTGCCACCAGCAGAGTTCCACAGGAATATTCACCCCTCCACTTT.

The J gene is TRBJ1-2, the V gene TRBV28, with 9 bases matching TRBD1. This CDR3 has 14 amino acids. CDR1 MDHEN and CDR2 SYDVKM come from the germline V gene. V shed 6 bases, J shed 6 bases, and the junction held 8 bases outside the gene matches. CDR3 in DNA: TGTGCCAGCAGCCCGACAGGGGGGATTAATGGCTACACCTTC. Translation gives CASSPTGGINGYTF.

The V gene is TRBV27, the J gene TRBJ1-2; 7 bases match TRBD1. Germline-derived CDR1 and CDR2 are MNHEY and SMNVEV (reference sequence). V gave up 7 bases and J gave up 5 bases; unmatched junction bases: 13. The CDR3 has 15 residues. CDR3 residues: CASTLTSTGRYGYTF. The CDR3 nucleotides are TGTGCCAGCACCCTCACTTCGACAGGGAGATATGGCTACACCTTC.

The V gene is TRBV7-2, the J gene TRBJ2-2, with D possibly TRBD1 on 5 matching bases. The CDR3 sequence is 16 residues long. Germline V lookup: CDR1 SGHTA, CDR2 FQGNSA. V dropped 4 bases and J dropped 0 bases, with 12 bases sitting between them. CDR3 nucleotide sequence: TGTGCCAGCAGCTCAAAGGGGTTCGCGAACACCGGGGAGCTGTTTTTT. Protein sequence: CASSSKGFANTGELFF.

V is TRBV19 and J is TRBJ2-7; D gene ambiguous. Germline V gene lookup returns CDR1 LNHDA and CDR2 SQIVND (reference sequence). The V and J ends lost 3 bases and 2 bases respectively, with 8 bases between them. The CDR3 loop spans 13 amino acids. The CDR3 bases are TGTGCCAGTAGTATTGGGCCGGCCTACGAGCAGTACGTC. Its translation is CASSIGPAYEQYV.

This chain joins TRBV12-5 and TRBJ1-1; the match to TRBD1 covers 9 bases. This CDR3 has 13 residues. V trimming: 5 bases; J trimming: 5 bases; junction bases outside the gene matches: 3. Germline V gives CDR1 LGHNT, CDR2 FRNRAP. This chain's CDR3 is CASGPGQGTEAFF. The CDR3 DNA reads TGTGCTAGTGGTCCCGGACAGGGGACTGAAGCTTTCTTT.

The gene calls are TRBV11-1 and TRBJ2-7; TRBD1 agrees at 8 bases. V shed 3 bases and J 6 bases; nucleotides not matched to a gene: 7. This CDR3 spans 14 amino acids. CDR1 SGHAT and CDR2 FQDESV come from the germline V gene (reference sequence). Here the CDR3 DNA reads TGTGCCAGCAGCTTCGGACAGGGCCCATTCGAGCAGTACTTC. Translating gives CASSFGQGPFEQYF.

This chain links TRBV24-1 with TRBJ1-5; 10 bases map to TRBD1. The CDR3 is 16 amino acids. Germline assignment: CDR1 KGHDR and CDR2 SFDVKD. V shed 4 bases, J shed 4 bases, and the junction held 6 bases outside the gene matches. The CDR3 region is CATSETGQGTNQPQHF. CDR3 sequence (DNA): TGTGCCACCAGTGAAACGGGACAGGGGACTAATCAGCCCCAGCATTTT.

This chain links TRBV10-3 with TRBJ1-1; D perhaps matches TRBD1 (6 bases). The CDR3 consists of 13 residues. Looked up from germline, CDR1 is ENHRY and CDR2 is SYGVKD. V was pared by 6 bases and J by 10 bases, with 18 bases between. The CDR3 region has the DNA TGTGCCATCAGGTCAGGGGAGTGGGAGCGAGCTTTCTTT. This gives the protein CAIRSGEWERAFF.

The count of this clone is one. This CDR3 is CASSLRTSGGFYNEQYF. For the CDR3, the DNA is TGTGCCAGCAGCTTAAGGACTAGCGGGGGGTTCTACAACGAGCAGTACTTC. The chain links TRBV11-2 to TRBJ2-7; 14 nucleotides match TRBD2. The CDR3 is made up of 17 amino acids. Losses at the gene ends were 2 bases for V and 5 bases for J; bases not matched to a gene: 8. Germline V lookup: CDR1 SGHAT, CDR2 FQNNGV. The variable domain in full, with the rest retrieved from reference TRBV11-2 and TRBJ2-7, is EAGVAQSPRYKIIEKRQSVAFWCNPISGHATLYWYQQILGQGPKLLIQFQNNGVVDDSQLPKDRFSAERLKGVDSTLKIQPAKLEDSAVYLCASSLRTSGGFYNEQYFGPGTRLTVT.

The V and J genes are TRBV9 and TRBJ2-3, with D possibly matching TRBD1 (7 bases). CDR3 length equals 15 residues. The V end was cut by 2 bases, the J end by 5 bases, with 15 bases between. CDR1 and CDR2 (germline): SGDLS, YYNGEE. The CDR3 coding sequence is TGTGCCAGCAGCGTTGATCCAGGGGGGTTAGATACGCAGTATTTT. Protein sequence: CASSVDPGGLDTQYF.

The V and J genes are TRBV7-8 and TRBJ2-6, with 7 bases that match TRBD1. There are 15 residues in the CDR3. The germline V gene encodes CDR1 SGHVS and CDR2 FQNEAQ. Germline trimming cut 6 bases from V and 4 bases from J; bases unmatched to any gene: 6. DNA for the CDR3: TGTGCCAGCAGACACAGGGGTGCAGGGGCCAACGTCCTGACTTTC. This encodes CASRHRGAGANVLTF.

The DNA for the CDR3 is TGTGCCAGCAGTTTATGGAACAGGGGGAGGCAAGAGACCCAGTACTTC. Protein sequence: CASSLWNRGRQETQYF. The V call is TRBV28, the J call TRBJ2-5, with 8 bases aligning to TRBD1. Losses at the gene ends were 0 bases for V and 2 bases for J; bases not matched to a gene: 5. Germline-derived CDR1 and CDR2 are MDHEN and SYDVKM. The CDR3 loop spans 16 amino acids.

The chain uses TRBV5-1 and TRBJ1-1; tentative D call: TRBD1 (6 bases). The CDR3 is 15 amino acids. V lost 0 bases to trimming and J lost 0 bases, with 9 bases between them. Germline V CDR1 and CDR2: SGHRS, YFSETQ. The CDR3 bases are TGCGCCAGCAGCTTGGGGACAGATGTGAACACTGAAGCTTTCTTT. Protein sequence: CASSLGTDVNTEAFF.

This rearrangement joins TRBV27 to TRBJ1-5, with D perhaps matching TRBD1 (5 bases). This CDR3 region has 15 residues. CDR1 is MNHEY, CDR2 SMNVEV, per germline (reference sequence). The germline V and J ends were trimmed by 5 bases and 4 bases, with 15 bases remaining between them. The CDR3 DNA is TGTGCCAGCAGTGATACGCGGGGGAGGAATCAGCCCCAGCATTTT. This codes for CASSDTRGRNQPQHF.

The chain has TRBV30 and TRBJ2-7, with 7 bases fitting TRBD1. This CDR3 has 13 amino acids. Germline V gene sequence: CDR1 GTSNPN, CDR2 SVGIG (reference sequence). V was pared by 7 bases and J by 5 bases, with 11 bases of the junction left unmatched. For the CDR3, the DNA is TGTGCCTTGTCCAGGGGACAGTTAGACGAGCAGTACTTC. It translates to CALSRGQLDEQYF.

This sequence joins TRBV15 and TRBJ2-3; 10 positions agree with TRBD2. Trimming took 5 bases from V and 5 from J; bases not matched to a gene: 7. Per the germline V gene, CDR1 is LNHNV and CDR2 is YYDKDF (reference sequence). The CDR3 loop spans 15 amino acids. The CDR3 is CATSQTSGEGDTQYF. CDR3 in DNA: TGTGCCACCAGCCAAACTAGCGGGGAAGGAGATACGCAGTATTTT.

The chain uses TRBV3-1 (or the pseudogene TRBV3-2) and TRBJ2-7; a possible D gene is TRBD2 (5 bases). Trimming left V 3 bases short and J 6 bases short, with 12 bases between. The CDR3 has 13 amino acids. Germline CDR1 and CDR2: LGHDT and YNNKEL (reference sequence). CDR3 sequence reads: CASSQDSGGEQYF. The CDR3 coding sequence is TGTGCCAGCAGCCAGGACTCGGGTGGCGAGCAGTACTTC.

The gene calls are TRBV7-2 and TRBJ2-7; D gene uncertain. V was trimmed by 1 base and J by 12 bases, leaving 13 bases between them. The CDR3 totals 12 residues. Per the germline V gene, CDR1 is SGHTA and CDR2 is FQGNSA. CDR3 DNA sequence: TGTGCCAGCAGCTTAGGAACATTTGATCGGTACTTC. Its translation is CASSLGTFDRYF.